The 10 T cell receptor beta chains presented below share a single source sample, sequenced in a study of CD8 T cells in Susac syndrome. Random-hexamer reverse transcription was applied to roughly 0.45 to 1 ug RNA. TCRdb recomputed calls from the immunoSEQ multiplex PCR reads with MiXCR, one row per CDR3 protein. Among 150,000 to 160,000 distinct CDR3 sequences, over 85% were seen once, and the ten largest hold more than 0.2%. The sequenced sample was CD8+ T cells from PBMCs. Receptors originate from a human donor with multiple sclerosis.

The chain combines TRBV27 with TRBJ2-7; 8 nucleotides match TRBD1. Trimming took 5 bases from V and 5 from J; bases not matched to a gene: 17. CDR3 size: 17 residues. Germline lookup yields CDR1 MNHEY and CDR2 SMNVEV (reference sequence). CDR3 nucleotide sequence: TGTGCCAGCAGTCCTCTTTGGGGAGGACAGGGCTACAACGAGCAGTACTTC. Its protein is CASSPLWGGQGYNEQYF.

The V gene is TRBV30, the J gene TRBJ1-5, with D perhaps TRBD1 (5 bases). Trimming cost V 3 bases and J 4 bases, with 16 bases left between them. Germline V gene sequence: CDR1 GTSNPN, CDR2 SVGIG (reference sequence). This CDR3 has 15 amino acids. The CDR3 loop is CAWRLGERPNQPQHF. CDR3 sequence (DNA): TGTGCCTGGAGATTGGGGGAGAGACCTAATCAGCCCCAGCATTTT.

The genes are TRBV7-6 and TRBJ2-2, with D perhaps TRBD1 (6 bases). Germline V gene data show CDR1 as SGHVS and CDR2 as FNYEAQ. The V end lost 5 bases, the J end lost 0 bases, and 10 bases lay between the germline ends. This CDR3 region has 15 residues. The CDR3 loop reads CASSETGPNTGELFF. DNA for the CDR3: TGTGCCAGCAGCGAGACAGGCCCGAACACCGGGGAGCTGTTTTTT.

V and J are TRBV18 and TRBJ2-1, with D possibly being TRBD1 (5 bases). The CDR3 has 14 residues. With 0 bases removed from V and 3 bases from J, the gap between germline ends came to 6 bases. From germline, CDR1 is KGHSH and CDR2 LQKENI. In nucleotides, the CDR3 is TGTGCCAGCTCACCACCGGACAACTACAATGAGCAGTTCTTC. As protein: CASSPPDNYNEQFF.

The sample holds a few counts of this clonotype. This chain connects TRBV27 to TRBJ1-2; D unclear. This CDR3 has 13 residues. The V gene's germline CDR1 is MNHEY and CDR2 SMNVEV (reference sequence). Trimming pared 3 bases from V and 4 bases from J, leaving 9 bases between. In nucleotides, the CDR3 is TGTGCCAGCAGTTTTGACGGATTCTATGGCTACACCTTC. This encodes CASSFDGFYGYTF.

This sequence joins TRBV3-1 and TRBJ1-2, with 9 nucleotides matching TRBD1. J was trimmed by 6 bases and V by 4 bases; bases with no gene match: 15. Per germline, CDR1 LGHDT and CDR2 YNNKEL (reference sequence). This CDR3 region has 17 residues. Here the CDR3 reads CASSPTGGKSPADGYTF. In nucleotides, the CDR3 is TGTGCCAGCAGCCCGACAGGGGGTAAGAGCCCCGCGGATGGCTACACCTTC. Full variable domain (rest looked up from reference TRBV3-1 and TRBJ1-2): DTAVSQTPKYLVTQMGNDKSIKCEQNLGHDTMYWYKQDSKKFLKIMFSYNNKELIINETVPNRFSPKSPDKAHLNLHINSLELGDSAVYFCASSPTGGKSPADGYTFGSGTRLTVV.

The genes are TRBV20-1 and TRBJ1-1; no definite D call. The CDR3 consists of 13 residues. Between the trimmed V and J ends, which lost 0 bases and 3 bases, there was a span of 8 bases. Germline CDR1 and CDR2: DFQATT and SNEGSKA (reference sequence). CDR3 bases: TGCAGTGCTAGAGATCCCCAGCACACTGAAGCTTTCTTT. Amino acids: CSARDPQHTEAFF.

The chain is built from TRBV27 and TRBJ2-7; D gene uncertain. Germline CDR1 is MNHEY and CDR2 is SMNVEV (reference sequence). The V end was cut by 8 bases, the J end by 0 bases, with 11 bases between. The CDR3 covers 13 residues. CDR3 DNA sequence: TGTGCCAGCGGAAAGGGTTCCTCCTACGAGCAGTACTTC. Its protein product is CASGKGSSYEQYF.

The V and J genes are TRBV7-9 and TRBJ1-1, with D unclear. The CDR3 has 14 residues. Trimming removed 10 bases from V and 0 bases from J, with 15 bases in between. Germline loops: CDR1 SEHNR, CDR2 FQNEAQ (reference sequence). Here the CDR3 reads CATTGEGMNTEAFF. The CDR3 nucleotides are TGTGCCACTACCGGTGAGGGTATGAACACTGAAGCTTTCTTT.

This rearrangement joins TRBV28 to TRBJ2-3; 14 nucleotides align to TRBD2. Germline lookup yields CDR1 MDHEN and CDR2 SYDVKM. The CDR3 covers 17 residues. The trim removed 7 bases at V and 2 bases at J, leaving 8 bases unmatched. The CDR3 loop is CASTSGLAGALTDTQYF. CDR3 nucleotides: TGTGCCAGCACCTCGGGACTAGCGGGGGCCCTCACAGATACGCAGTATTTT.